Following are 27 T cell receptor beta chains from one sample sequenced in a study of neurological immune-mediated disorders. One entry per CDR3 protein results from TCRdb running MiXCR on the 5' RACE reads. The repertoire holds almost 30,000 distinct CDR3 sequences, 9.5% to 13% seen once, with 5% to 6% in the top ten. The material sequenced was PBMCs. The receptors derive from a woman in her sixties in good health.

This clonotype was seen at least ten times. This rearrangement joins TRBV7-9 to TRBJ2-1; D ambiguous. Germline lookup yields CDR1 SEHNR and CDR2 FQNEAQ (reference sequence). The CDR3 consists of 13 residues. The V end lost 4 bases, the J end lost 2 bases, and 6 bases lay between the germline ends. CDR3 nucleotides: TGTGCCAGCAGCTACAGTACCTACAATGAGCAGTTCTTC. Translating gives CASSYSTYNEQFF.

The table lists this clonotype with many counts. The J gene is TRBJ1-4, the V gene TRBV5-1; perhaps TRBD1 as D (5 bases). Germline V CDR1 and CDR2: SGHRS, YFSETQ. There are 15 residues in the CDR3. V was cut by 2 bases and J by 8 bases, with 16 bases left in between. The CDR3 sequence: CASSFAGPAGEKLFF. CDR3 DNA sequence: TGCGCCAGCAGCTTCGCGGGGCCCGCCGGGGAAAAACTGTTTTTT. Full variable domain (missing parts from reference TRBV5-1 and TRBJ1-4): KAGVTQTPRYLIKTRGQQVTLSCSPISGHRSVSWYQQTPGQGLQFLFEYFSETQRNKGNFPGRFSGRQFSNSRSEMNVSTLELGDSALYLCASSFAGPAGEKLFFGSGTQLSVL.

This clonotype was observed many times. J is TRBJ2-5 and V is TRBV20-1; TRBD2 matches at 11 bases. V trimming: 6 bases; J trimming: 1 base; junction bases outside the gene matches: 10. CDR1 and CDR2 from the germline V gene are DFQATT and SNEGSKA (reference sequence). This CDR3 is 16 amino acids long. CDR3 in DNA: TGCAGTGCCCCTCCCCTAGCGGGGGGCCTCCAAGAGACCCAGTACTTC. It codes for CSAPPLAGGLQETQYF.

This clonotype was detected ten times or more. The chain couples TRBV5-6 to TRBJ2-1; possibly TRBD2 for D (5 bases). CDR3 size: 13 residues. The germline gives CDR1 SGHDT, CDR2 YYEEEE. V was cut by 4 bases and J by 9 bases, with 14 bases left in between. The CDR3 region has the DNA TGTGCCAGCAGCCCCGGGGTTCTCGGTGAGCAGTTCTTC. Translating gives CASSPGVLGEQFF.

This clonotype was counted at least ten times. The chain is built from TRBV4-2 and TRBJ2-1; 12 bases align to TRBD2. This CDR3 comprises 16 residues. From germline, CDR1 is LGHNA and CDR2 YNFKEQ. With V trimmed by 4 bases and J by 4 bases, 5 bases remained unmatched. The CDR3 nucleotides are TGTGCCAGCAGCCCTACTAGCGGGGGGCAATACAATGAGCAGTTCTTC. Translating gives CASSPTSGGQYNEQFF.

This clonotype has ten or more counts. The gene calls are TRBV12-3 or TRBV12-4 and TRBJ1-1; unclear D gene. CDR3 size: 14 residues. Trimming took 5 bases from V and 10 from J, leaving 20 bases between them. CDR3 DNA sequence: TGTGCCAGCAGTACGTCCTACCGGGAAGTAGGAGCTTTCTTT. It encodes CASSTSYREVGAFF.

This clonotype was observed many times. V usage is TRBV5-1 and J usage is TRBJ2-5; D gene ambiguous. This CDR3 is built from 13 residues. Germline CDR1 SGHRS, CDR2 YFSETQ. The V and J ends lost 0 bases and 3 bases respectively, with 6 bases between them. This CDR3 is CASSLGQKETQYF. The CDR3 region has the DNA TGCGCCAGCAGCTTGGGGCAGAAAGAGACCCAGTACTTC.

This rearrangement joins TRBV12-3 or TRBV12-4 to TRBJ2-3, with 11 bases identical to TRBD2. V dropped 6 bases and J dropped 5; count of bases not matched to a gene: 7. The CDR3 has 15 residues. The CDR3 loop is CASSSSGGAIDTQYF. The CDR3, as DNA: TGTGCCAGCAGCAGTAGCGGGGGGGCGATAGATACGCAGTATTTT.

This clonotype was observed at least ten times. This chain connects TRBV20-1 to TRBJ1-3, with TRBD1 matching 7 bases. Germline V gene sequence: CDR1 DFQATT, CDR2 SNEGSKA (reference sequence). The CDR3 is made up of 13 amino acids. Germline trimming cut 6 bases from V and 1 base from J; bases unmatched to any gene: 3. In DNA, the CDR3 is TGCAGTGCCGGACAGGCTTCTGGAAACACCATATATTTT. This translates into CSAGQASGNTIYF.

On this clonotype itself: One end of the junction varies from germline; a read error may be responsible. The chain uses TRBV9 and TRBJ2-5, with TRBD2 matching over 8 bases. There are 15 residues in the CDR3. In germline, CDR1 is SGDLS, CDR2 YYNGEE. The chain's CDR3 is CGSSGRLAYQETQYF. In DNA, the CDR3 is TGTGGCAGCAGCGGCAGACTAGCGTACCAAGAGACCCAGTACTTC.

The chain recombines TRBV25-1 with TRBJ2-5, with TRBD2 matching over 8 bases. The CDR3 is 16 residues long. Germline V gives CDR1 MGHDK, CDR2 SYGVNS. The V and J ends lost 3 bases and 0 bases, in that order; junction bases with no gene match: 6. The DNA of the CDR3 is TGTGCCAGCAGTGAGCAGCGGGGGATGTACCAAGAGACCCAGTACTTC. Translating gives CASSEQRGMYQETQYF.

This clonotype was picked up many times. V is TRBV10-3 and J is TRBJ2-3; TRBD2 matches at 12 bases. The CDR3 totals 15 residues. V was pared by 6 bases and J by 6 bases, with 7 bases of the junction left unmatched. The germline CDR1 and CDR2 sequences are ENHRY and SYGVKD. CDR3 nucleotide sequence: TGTGCCATCAGAGCCGGGACTAGCGGGCTGGATACGCAGTATTTT. It translates to CAIRAGTSGLDTQYF.

This clonotype was recorded at least ten times. The gene calls are TRBV10-3 and TRBJ2-7, with D hard to call. The CDR3 extends over 12 amino acids. The germline V gene encodes CDR1 ENHRY and CDR2 SYGVKD. V lost 2 bases to trimming and J lost 6 bases, with 8 bases between them. The CDR3 spells CAISEVFLEQYF. The CDR3 nucleotides are TGTGCCATCAGTGAGGTTTTTCTCGAGCAGTACTTC.

In its sample, this clonotype was seen many times. The V gene is TRBV24-1, the J gene TRBJ2-6; D call uncertain. V shed 3 bases and J shed 0 bases, with 5 bases lying between them. CDR3 length equals 15 residues. CDR1 is KGHDR, CDR2 SFDVKD, per germline. The CDR3 DNA reads TGTGCCACCAGTGATCAGGCCTCTGGGGCCAACGTCCTGACTTTC. This codes for CATSDQASGANVLTF.

This clonotype was counted at least ten times. The chain joins TRBV10-3 to TRBJ2-3; the D is unclear. Trimming pared 7 bases from V and 2 bases from J, leaving 13 bases between. Germline V CDR1 and CDR2: ENHRY, SYGVKD. The CDR3 extends over 14 amino acids. CDR3 sequence: CAIMRPNLTDTQYF. CDR3 DNA: TGTGCCATCATGCGGCCAAACCTCACAGATACGCAGTATTTT.

Many counts were recorded for this clonotype. The chain joins TRBV7-2 to TRBJ1-1, with D possibly being TRBD1 (6 bases). Germline CDR1 SGHTA, CDR2 FQGNSA. V was pared by 5 bases and J by 1 base, with 8 bases between. The CDR3 runs to 13 residues. CDR3 residues: CASSRQENTEAFF. The CDR3 DNA reads TGTGCCAGCAGCCGACAGGAGAACACTGAAGCTTTCTTT.

Concerning this clonotype: The conserved phenylalanine or tryptophan normally closing the CDR3 is absent here, so this likely arose from a read error. This chain uses TRBV4-3 with TRBJ2-1; D uncertain. V lost 0 bases and J 4 bases, leaving 10 bases between the germline ends. Germline CDR1 LGHNA, CDR2 YSLEER. This CDR3 has 15 residues. CDR3 amino acids: CASSQEQYPYNEQFL. The CDR3, as DNA: TGCGCCAGCAGCCAAGAACAGTACCCATACAATGAGCAGTTCTTA.

This clonotype has a count of ten or more. V gene TRBV20-1 combines with J gene TRBJ2-1, with 9 positions matching TRBD2. V lost 1 base, J lost 2 bases, and 6 bases stayed unmatched. Germline loops: CDR1 DFQATT, CDR2 SNEGSKA (reference sequence). The CDR3 consists of 16 residues. Here the CDR3 DNA reads TGCAGTGCTAGAGGAGGTTCTAGCGGGGCCTACAATGAGCAGTTCTTC. It yields the protein CSARGGSSGAYNEQFF.

In this sample, this clonotype turned up a few times. The chain is built from TRBV6-4 and TRBJ1-4; D is ambiguous. This CDR3 spans 16 amino acids. Germline CDR1 is MRHNA and CDR2 is SNTAGT. Trimming shortened V by 2 bases and J by 7 bases, and 17 bases separated the two germline ends. CDR3 region: CASSDRASGRAEKLFF. In DNA, the CDR3 is TGTGCCAGCAGTGACAGGGCGTCTGGGCGGGCTGAAAAACTGTTTTTT.

This clonotype was counted at least ten times. The chain employs TRBV24-1 and TRBJ1-4; D is undetermined. CDR1 is KGHDR and CDR2 is SFDVKD in the germline V gene. The CDR3 totals 12 residues. The V end was cut by 10 bases, the J end by 10 bases, with 15 bases between. The DNA of the CDR3 is TGTGCCACTAGCGACGGAATTTCAAAACTGTTTTTT. Translated: CATSDGISKLFF.

This clonotype was picked up many times. V usage is TRBV7-8 and J usage is TRBJ1-2, with TRBD1 as a possible D gene (6 bases). CDR1 and CDR2 from the germline V gene are SGHVS and FQNEAQ. CDR3 length equals 16 residues. V was shortened by 3 bases and J by 2 bases, with 16 bases between the two germline ends. The CDR3 loop is CASSLRGIEGNYGYTF. The CDR3 nucleotides are TGTGCCAGCAGCTTGAGGGGGATTGAGGGCAACTATGGCTACACCTTC.

The sample holds many counts of this clonotype. V usage is TRBV19 and J usage is TRBJ1-1; TRBD1 is a possible D gene (6 bases). The CDR3 extends over 14 amino acids. CDR1 is LNHDA, CDR2 SQIVND, per germline (reference sequence). Trimming removed 10 bases from V and 1 base from J, with 16 bases in between. DNA of the CDR3: TGTGCCACCATAATTCACAGGGAGAACACTGAAGCTTTCTTT. Amino acid sequence: CATIIHRENTEAFF. Complete variable domain (other parts from reference TRBV19 and TRBJ1-1): DGGITQSPKYLFRKEGQNVTLSCEQNLNHDAMYWYRQDPGQGLRLIYYSQIVNDFQKGDIAEGYSVSREKKESFPLTVTSAQKNPTAFYLCATIIHRENTEAFFGQGTRLTVV.

At least ten counts were recorded for this clonotype. The rearrangement uses TRBV11-1 and TRBJ1-1; D may be TRBD1 (6 bases). Germline CDR1 and CDR2: SGHAT and FQDESV (reference sequence). CDR3 length: 14 amino acids. Between the trimmed V and J ends, which lost 4 bases and 0 bases, there was a span of 9 bases. CDR3 DNA sequence: TGTGCCAGCAGCTCCACAGGGATGAACACTGAAGCTTTCTTT. Translating it yields CASSSTGMNTEAFF.

There are many counts of this clonotype. The chain uses TRBV7-2 and TRBJ2-2; perhaps D is TRBD1 or TRBD2 (6 bases each). The V gene's germline CDR1 is SGHTA and CDR2 FQGNSA. V was shortened by 2 bases and J by 2 bases, with 9 bases between the two germline ends. This CDR3 contains 15 residues. This CDR3 reads CASSLTGANTGELFF. For the CDR3, the DNA is TGTGCCAGCAGCTTAACGGGGGCCAACACCGGGGAGCTGTTTTTT. The whole variable domain, filled in from reference TRBV7-2 and TRBJ2-2, reads GAGVSQSPSNKVTEKGKDVELRCDPISGHTALYWYRQSLGQGLEFLIYFQGNSAPDKSGLPSDRFSAERTGGSVSTLTIQRTQQEDSAVYLCASSLTGANTGELFFGEGSRLTVL.

This clonotype was counted many times. This chain links TRBV20-1 with TRBJ1-5, with a tentative D call TRBD1 (5 bases). Per germline, CDR1 DFQATT and CDR2 SNEGSKA (reference sequence). Trimming shortened V by 1 base and J by 5 bases, and 15 bases separated the two germline ends. The CDR3 runs 15 residues. The CDR3 region is CSARVPTDRHQPQHF. CDR3 bases: TGCAGTGCTAGAGTCCCGACAGACCGACATCAGCCCCAGCATTTT.

This clonotype was seen many times. The chain has TRBV20-1 and TRBJ1-2; D is uncertain. With 5 bases removed from V and 3 bases from J, the gap between germline ends came to 13 bases. The CDR3 contains 13 residues. Germline CDR1 and CDR2: DFQATT and SNEGSKA (reference sequence). The CDR3 sequence is CSARGTSDYGYTF. In DNA, the CDR3 is TGCAGTGCTCGAGGTACCTCTGACTATGGCTACACCTTC.

This clonotype was seen ten or more times. This rearrangement joins TRBV5-1 to TRBJ1-1; D remains unclear. Germline CDR1 and CDR2: SGHRS and YFSETQ. There are 12 residues in the CDR3. With 6 bases removed from V and 8 bases from J, the gap between germline ends came to 14 bases. The CDR3 sequence: CASNRGGTEAFF. The CDR3 region has the DNA TGCGCCAGCAACCGCGGTGGCACGGAAGCTTTCTTT.